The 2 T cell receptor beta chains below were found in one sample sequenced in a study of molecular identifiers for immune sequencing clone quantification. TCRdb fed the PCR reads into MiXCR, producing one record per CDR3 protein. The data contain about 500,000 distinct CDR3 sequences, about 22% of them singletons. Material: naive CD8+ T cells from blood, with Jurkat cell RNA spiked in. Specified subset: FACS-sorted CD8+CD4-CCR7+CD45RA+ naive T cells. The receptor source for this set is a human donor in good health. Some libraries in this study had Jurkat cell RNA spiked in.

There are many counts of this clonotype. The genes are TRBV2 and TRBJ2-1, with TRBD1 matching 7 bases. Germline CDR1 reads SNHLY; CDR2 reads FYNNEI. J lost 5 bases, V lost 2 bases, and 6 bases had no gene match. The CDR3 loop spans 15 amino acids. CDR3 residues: CASSERLGQNNEQFF. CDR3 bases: TGTGCCAGCAGTGAACGTCTGGGACAGAACAATGAGCAGTTCTTC. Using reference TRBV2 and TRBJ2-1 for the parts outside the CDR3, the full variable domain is EPEVTQTPSHQVTQMGQEVILRCVPISNHLYFYWYRQILGQKVEFLVSFYNNEISEKSEIFDDQFSVERPDGSNFTLKIRSTKLEDSAMYFCASSERLGQNNEQFFGPGTRLTVL.

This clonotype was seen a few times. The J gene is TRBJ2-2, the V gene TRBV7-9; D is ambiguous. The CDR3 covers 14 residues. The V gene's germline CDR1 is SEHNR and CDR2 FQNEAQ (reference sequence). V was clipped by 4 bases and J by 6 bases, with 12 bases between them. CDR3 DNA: TGTGCCAGCAGCTCCATCCCGAGCGCCGGGGAGCTGTTTTTT. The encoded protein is CASSSIPSAGELFF.